These T cell receptor beta chains were read from a single sample in a study of blood T cells in healthy people across ages. TCRdb re-called the 5' RACE reads with MiXCR, one entry per CDR3 protein. The data show approximately 810,000 distinct CDR3 sequences, about 30% seen once. The sequenced sample was blood. These receptors were collected from a woman of 80 years or more in good health. Each CDR3 is given with its conserved first and last residue. Fields, in order: D gene, CDR3 length, V gene, CDR3 protein. A D gene is named only where the DNA matches it firmly.

>TRBD1|17|TRBV5-1
CASSLGGTVYEGYEQYF
>NA|16|TRBV3-1
CASSQGVFSGANVLTF
>NA|15|TRBV11-2
CASSYADSSSYEQYF
>TRBD2|15|TRBV18
CASSPQSSGGREQFF
>NA|11|TRBV6-5
CASSYRGGAFF
>NA|15|TRBV11-2
CASSFHRAPVGEQYF
>NA|12|TRBV30
CAWSFLGGEQFF
>NA|13|TRBV7-9
CASSVAEEHTIYF
>NA|16|TRBV24-1
CATSDNTDSGANVLTF
>NA|14|TRBV12-3/TRBV12-4
CASRGTGTNYGCTF
>NA|15|TRBV20-1
CSARDSGQGNSPLHF
>TRBD2|16|TRBV10-3
CAISDSGGDRKETQYF
>NA|15|TRBV5-1
CASSLGPEANYGYTF
>NA|14|TRBV27
CASSPLGGGDEQYF
>NA|12|TRBV20-1
CGAEGNQNIQYF
>NA|15|TRBV12-3/TRBV12-4
CASSRTGTSDNERFF
>TRBD1|13|TRBV18
CASSRTGDTEAFF
>TRBD1|14|TRBV6-2/TRBV6-3
CASSYPGGGETQYF
>NA|13|TRBV10-3
CAISENQNTEAFF
>NA|12|TRBV6-1
CASSENLQPQHF
>NA|14|TRBV7-7
CASSLADLRETQYF
>NA|15|TRBV5-6
CASSAGPRGSYEQYF
>NA|13|TRBV6-6
CASSSSSYNEQFF